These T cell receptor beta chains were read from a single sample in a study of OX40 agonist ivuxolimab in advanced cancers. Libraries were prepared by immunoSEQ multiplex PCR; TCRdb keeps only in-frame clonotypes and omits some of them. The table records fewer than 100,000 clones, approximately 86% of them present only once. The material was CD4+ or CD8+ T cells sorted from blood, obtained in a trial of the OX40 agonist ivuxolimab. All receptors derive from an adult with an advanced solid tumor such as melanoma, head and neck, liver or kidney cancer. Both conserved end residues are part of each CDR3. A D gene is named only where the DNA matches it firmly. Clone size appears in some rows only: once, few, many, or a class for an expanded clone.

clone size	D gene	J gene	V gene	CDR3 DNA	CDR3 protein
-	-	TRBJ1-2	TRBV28	TGTGCCAGCCATAACCCCCGGGGGGAGGACTATGGCTACACCTTC	CASHNPRGEDYGYTF
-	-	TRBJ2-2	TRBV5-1	TGCGCCAGCAGCTACAACAGGGCGGCGGACACCGGGGAGCTGTTTTTT	CASSYNRAADTGELFF
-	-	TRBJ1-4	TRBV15	TGTGCCACCAGCAGCGAAACCCAAGGGGGTGGGCAACTGTTTTTT	CATSSETQGGGQLFF
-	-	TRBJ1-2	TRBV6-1	TGTGCCAGCAGTGACACTACCTCGAGGGGAGACTATGGCTACACCTTC	CASSDTTSRGDYGYTF
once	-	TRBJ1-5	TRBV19	TGTGCCAGTAGTACAGGGGATCAGCCCCAGCATTTT	CASSTGDQPQHF
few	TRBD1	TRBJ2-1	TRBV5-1	TGCGCCAGCAGCTTGGAACCGGGACAGGGGTGGAATGAGCAGTTCTTC	CASSLEPGQGWNEQFF
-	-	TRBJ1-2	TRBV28	TGTGCCAGCAGTAAGGCGCCCTATGGCTACACCTTC	CASSKAPYGYTF
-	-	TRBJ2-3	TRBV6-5	TGTGCCAGCAGTTACTCGAAAGGCGGAGATACGCAGTATTTT	CASSYSKGGDTQYF
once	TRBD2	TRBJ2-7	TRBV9	TGTGCCAGCAGCGCGCGACTAGCGGGGGACCTGCCCTACGAGCAGTACTTC	CASSARLAGDLPYEQYF
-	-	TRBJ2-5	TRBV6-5	TGTGCCAGCAGTTACTCGAAAAGGGGCGTCGGAGAGACCCAGTACTTC	CASSYSKRGVGETQYF
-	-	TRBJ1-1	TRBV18	TGTGCCAGCTCCCCGGGACACCTCACTGAAGCTTTCTTT	CASSPGHLTEAFF
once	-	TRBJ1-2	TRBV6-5	TGTGCCAGCAGTATAAGTCCCCTCTATGGCTACACCTTC	CASSISPLYGYTF
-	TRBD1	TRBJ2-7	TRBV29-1	TGCAGCGTTGAGTGGGACAGGGGGGCGAGTCCCTACGAGCAGTACTTC	CSVEWDRGASPYEQYF
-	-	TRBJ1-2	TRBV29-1	TGCAGCGTTGGGGCGTCGGTAGTTAACTATGGCTACACCTTC	CSVGASVVNYGYTF
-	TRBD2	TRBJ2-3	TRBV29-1	TGCAGCGTTGAAGGGACTAGCGGGGGCACAGATACGCAGTATTTT	CSVEGTSGGTDTQYF
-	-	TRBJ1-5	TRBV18	TGTGCCAGCGGAACGGAGAGCAATCAGCCCCAGCATTTT	CASGTESNQPQHF
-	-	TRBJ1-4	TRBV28	TGTGCCAGCAGCCAAGCCCGCCGCAGGGGCGGGCGAGAAAAACTGTTTTTT	CASSQARRRGGREKLFF
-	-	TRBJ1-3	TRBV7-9	TGTGCCAGCAGCCCCGGGACCGAACGCTCTGGAAACACCATATATTTT	CASSPGTERSGNTIYF
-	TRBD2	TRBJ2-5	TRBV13	TGTGCCAGCAGCGGGGAGCTAGCGGGGAGAGAGACCCAGTACTTC	CASSGELAGRETQYF
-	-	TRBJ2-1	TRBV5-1	TGCGCCAGCAGCACCCGAGGTGGGGGGAATGAGCAGTTCTTC	CASSTRGGGNEQFF
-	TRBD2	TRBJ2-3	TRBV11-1	TGTGCCAGCAGCTTAGGCGGGGGGGCAGATACGCAGTATTTT	CASSLGGGADTQYF
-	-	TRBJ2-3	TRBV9	TGTGCCAGCAGCGGGCGAGTGGGCACAGATACGCAGTATTTT	CASSGRVGTDTQYF
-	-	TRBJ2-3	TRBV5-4	TGTGCCAGCAGCGAGGACACTCTCAGCACAGATACGCAGTATTTT	CASSEDTLSTDTQYF
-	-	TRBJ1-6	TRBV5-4	TGTGCCAGCAGCCCGCCAGGGAAGGGTTCACCCCTCCACTTT	CASSPPGKGSPLHF
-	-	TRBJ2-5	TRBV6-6	TGTGCCAGCAGTTTGCAGCAAGAGACCCAGTACTTC	CASSLQQETQYF
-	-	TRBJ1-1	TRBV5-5	TGTGCCAGCAGCTTGGGCTCAGGGGTGGCCACTGAAGCTTTCTTT	CASSLGSGVATEAFF
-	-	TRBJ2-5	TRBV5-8	TGTGCCAGCAGGGAGTTCAGGGAGACCCAGTACTTC	CASREFRETQYF
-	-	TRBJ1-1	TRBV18	TGTGCCAGCTCACCACTGAAGAACACTGAAGCTTTCTTT	CASSPLKNTEAFF
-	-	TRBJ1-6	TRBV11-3	TGTGCCAGCAGCTTCACTGGAGAGTCACCCCTCCACTTT	CASSFTGESPLHF
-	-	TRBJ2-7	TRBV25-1	TGTGCCAGCGGGGGGACCCGGACAGGAAGCTACGAGCAGTACTTC	CASGGTRTGSYEQYF
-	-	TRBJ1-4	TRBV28	TGTGCCAGCAGTTTAGGGGGGACTAATGAAAAACTGTTTTTT	CASSLGGTNEKLFF
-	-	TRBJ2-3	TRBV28	TGTGCCAGCAGTCCCGAGTTAGCGGGCACAGATACGCAGTATTTT	CASSPELAGTDTQYF
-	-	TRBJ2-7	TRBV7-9	TGTGCCAGCAGCTCGAAATCCGGGACACAGGAAGAGCAGTACTTC	CASSSKSGTQEEQYF
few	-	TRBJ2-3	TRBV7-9	TGTGCCAGCAGCCCACGGGGTCCAGATACGCAGTATTTT	CASSPRGPDTQYF
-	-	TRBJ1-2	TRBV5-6	TGTGCCAGCAGCCGCCCTAACTATGGCTACACCTTC	CASSRPNYGYTF
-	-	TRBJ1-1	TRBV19	TGTGCCAGCACCAATGGGCGAGGGGTCACTGAAGCTTTCTTT	CASTNGRGVTEAFF
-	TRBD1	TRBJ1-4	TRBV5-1	TGCGCCAGCAGCACATACAGGGGGACTAATGAAAAACTGTTTTTT	CASSTYRGTNEKLFF
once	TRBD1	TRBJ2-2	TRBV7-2	TGTGCCAGCAGCTTAATCGGGACAGGGGGGAACACCGGGGAGCTGTTTTTT	CASSLIGTGGNTGELFF
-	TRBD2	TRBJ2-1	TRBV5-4	TGTGCCAGCAGCACGGGGACTAGCGGGGGGGCACGGGAGCAGTTCTTC	CASSTGTSGGAREQFF
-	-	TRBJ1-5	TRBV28	TGTGCCAACGGGGCGGGGTTCGATCAGCCCCAGCATTTT	CANGAGFDQPQHF
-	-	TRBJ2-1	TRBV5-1	TGCGCCAGCAGCTTGGCGCCAGCGATATACAATGAGCAGTTCTTC	CASSLAPAIYNEQFF
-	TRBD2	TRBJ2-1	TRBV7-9	TGTGCCAGCAGCTTCTTACTAGCGGGGGACAATGAGCAGTTCTTC	CASSFLLAGDNEQFF
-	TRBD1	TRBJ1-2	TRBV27	TGTGCCAGCAGTACGGGACAGGGCGCCTACACCTTC	CASSTGQGAYTF
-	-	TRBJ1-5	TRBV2	TGTGCCAGCAGTGAGGGTAATCTTCAGCCCCAGCATTTT	CASSEGNLQPQHF
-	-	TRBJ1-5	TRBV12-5	TGTGCTAGTGGCCCAGACTTTTTCAATCAGCCCCAGCATTTT	CASGPDFFNQPQHF
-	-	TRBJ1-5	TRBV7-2	TGTGCCAGCAGCCCTGCCACGGCGGGGGCGCTATCTTCCAATCAGCCCCAGCATTTT	CASSPATAGALSSNQPQHF
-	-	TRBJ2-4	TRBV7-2	TGTGCCAGCAGCTTCGGCGGAGGGGAGGAAAACATTCAGTACTTC	CASSFGGGEENIQYF
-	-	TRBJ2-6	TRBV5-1	TGCGCCAGCAGCTTGGGAGTATCTGGGGCCAACGTCCTGACTTTC	CASSLGVSGANVLTF
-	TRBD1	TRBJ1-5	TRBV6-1	TGTGCCAGCAGTGAGGGACAGGGCCCTAGGGGGCAGCCCCAGCATTTT	CASSEGQGPRGQPQHF
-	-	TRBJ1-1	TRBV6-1	TGTGCCAGCAGTGAACGGGGGCCGAACACTGAAGCTTTCTTT	CASSERGPNTEAFF
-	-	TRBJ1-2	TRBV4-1	TGCGCCAGCAGCTATCCCGGCCGGGCCCGTTATGGCTACACCTTC	CASSYPGRARYGYTF
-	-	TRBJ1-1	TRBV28	TGTGCCAGCAGTGTATTGACGGCGAACACTGAAGCTTTCTTT	CASSVLTANTEAFF
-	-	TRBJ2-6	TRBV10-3	TGTGCCACCACCGCTGGGGCCAACGTCCTGACTTTC	CATTAGANVLTF
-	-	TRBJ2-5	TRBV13	TGTGCCAGCAACGGACGGGGAGAGACCCAGTACTTC	CASNGRGETQYF
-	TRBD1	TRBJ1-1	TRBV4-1	TGCGCCAGCCGTAAACCTGGGACAGGGAGGCCTGAAGCTTTCTTT	CASRKPGTGRPEAFF